The 14 T cell receptor beta chains below were found in one sample sequenced in a study of molecular identifiers for immune sequencing clone quantification. Each CDR3 protein is one row after TCRdb ran MiXCR on the PCR reads. The sample consists of a few hundred thousand distinct CDR3 sequences, roughly 24% of them appearing once. The sample consisted of naive CD8+ T cells from blood, with Jurkat cell RNA spiked in. As to subset: FACS-sorted CD8+CD4-CCR7+CD45RA+ naive T cells. These receptors originate from a human donor in good health. Some libraries in this study had Jurkat cell RNA spiked in.

This clonotype was observed a handful of times. The chain recombines TRBV6-2 or TRBV6-3 with TRBJ1-6; D gene unclear. From germline, CDR1 is MNHEY and CDR2 SVGEGT. The CDR3 has 14 residues. V was trimmed by 2 bases and J by 9 bases, leaving 11 bases between them. CDR3 coding DNA: TGTGCCAGCAGTTACAGGCCATCCACTTCACCCCTCCACTTT. Protein sequence: CASSYRPSTSPLHF.

Regarding this clonotype: A clone one base away is much larger, so this may be a read error. The chain has TRBV7-9 and TRBJ2-3; D gene uncertain. CDR3 length: 13 amino acids. Trimming took 6 bases from V and 6 from J, leaving 13 bases between them. Germline values: CDR1 SEHNR, CDR2 FQNEAQ (reference sequence). CDR3 loop: CASSPPGPDTQYF. CDR3 in DNA: TGTGCCAGCAGTCCCCCGGGTCCCGATACGCAGTATTTT. The variable domain in full, completed from reference TRBV7-9 and TRBJ2-3, reads DTGVSQNPRHKITKRGQNVTFRCDPISEHNRLYWYRQTLGQGPEFLTYFQNEAQLEKSRLLSDRFSAERPKGSFSTLEIQRTEQGDSAMYLCASSPPGPDTQYFGPGTRLTVL.

This clonotype has a count of ten or more. This chain connects TRBV12-3 or TRBV12-4 to TRBJ2-7, with 13 bases fitting TRBD2. This CDR3 is built from 15 residues. J lost 7 bases, V lost 5 bases, and 8 bases had no gene match. CDR3 sequence: CASSGWTSGSGEQYF. CDR3 in DNA: TGTGCCAGCAGTGGTTGGACTAGCGGGAGTGGTGAGCAGTACTTC.

The CDR3 is CASSLQPGGTNEKLFF. The CDR3 DNA reads as TGTGCCAGCAGCCTGCAGCCAGGGGGGACTAATGAAAAACTGTTTTTT. This chain links TRBV27 with TRBJ1-4; 7 nucleotides match TRBD1. Germline lookup yields CDR1 MNHEY and CDR2 SMNVEV (reference sequence). This CDR3 spans 16 amino acids. Trimming took 6 bases from V and 2 from J; bases not matched to a gene: 9.

CDR3: CASSPSRLETPGTEAFF. CDR3 nucleotides: TGCGCCAGCAGCCCCAGTCGCTTAGAGACTCCGGGGACTGAAGCTTTCTTT. This rearrangement joins TRBV4-3 to TRBJ1-1; no firm D call. Germline V gives CDR1 LGHNA, CDR2 YSLEER. The V end was cut by 4 bases, the J end by 5 bases, with 23 bases between. The CDR3 loop spans 17 amino acids.

In this sample, this clonotype turned up many times. V is TRBV6-5 and J is TRBJ2-2, with 10 bases lining up with TRBD2. V trimming: 8 bases; J trimming: 0 bases; junction bases outside the gene matches: 0. Germline V gene sequence: CDR1 MNHEY, CDR2 SVGAGI. The CDR3 runs to 14 residues. The DNA for the CDR3 is TGTGCCAGCGGACTAGCGGCGAACACCGGGGAGCTGTTTTTT. Translation gives CASGLAANTGELFF.

This clonotype was observed once. This may be a read error, as it is one base from a much larger clone. This chain links TRBV7-9 with TRBJ2-5, with D perhaps given as TRBD1 or TRBD2 (5 bases each). Germline loops: CDR1 SEHNR, CDR2 FQNEAQ (reference sequence). V was clipped by 4 bases and J by 2 bases, with 14 bases between them. The CDR3 covers 15 residues. DNA for the CDR3: TGTGCCAGCAGCTCCGCCCGGGGCAGTCAAGAGACCCAGTACTTC. This translates into CASSSARGSQETQYF.

This clonotype was observed many times. V gene TRBV4-3 combines with J gene TRBJ1-1; a possible D gene is TRBD1 (5 bases). V was shortened by 0 bases and J by 3 bases, with 17 bases between the two germline ends. Per the germline V gene, CDR1 is LGHNA and CDR2 is YSLEER. The CDR3 is 17 amino acids. The CDR3: CASSQDFSFRADTEAFF. CDR3 DNA: TGCGCCAGCAGCCAAGATTTTTCCTTCAGGGCGGACACTGAAGCTTTCTTT.

This clonotype showed up just a few times. The rearrangement links TRBV10-3 to TRBJ2-7; D gene ambiguous. Germline CDR1 and CDR2: ENHRY and SYGVKD. The CDR3 length is 14 residues. Trimming removed 5 bases at V and 6 bases at J, with 17 bases between. CDR3 DNA: TGTGCCATCAGTTCTGGGCAGGACCCTCGCGAGCAGTACTTC. Amino acid sequence: CAISSGQDPREQYF.

This clonotype appeared many times. This chain joins TRBV6-2 or TRBV6-3 and TRBJ1-5; weak D call: TRBD1 (6 bases). Trimming removed 6 bases from V and 3 bases from J, with 12 bases in between. Germline V CDR1 and CDR2: MNHEY, SVGEGT. This CDR3 contains 14 residues. The CDR3 nucleotides read TGTGCCAGCAGGCCAGGGGTCTACAATCAGCCCCAGCATTTT. Its protein is CASRPGVYNQPQHF.

This clonotype was recorded many times. The V gene is TRBV28, the J gene TRBJ2-1; 9 bases agree with TRBD2. This CDR3 region has 16 residues. V lost 6 bases, J lost 3 bases, and 9 bases stayed unmatched. Germline CDR1 and CDR2: MDHEN and SYDVKM. The CDR3 spells CASSQGLASFYNEQFF. DNA of the CDR3: TGTGCCAGCAGCCAGGGACTAGCCTCCTTCTACAATGAGCAGTTCTTC.

This clonotype was seen many times. The chain has TRBV19 and TRBJ1-4; D uncertain. V gave up 1 base and J gave up 8 bases, with 8 bases separating them. The V gene's germline CDR1 is LNHDA and CDR2 SQIVND (reference sequence). This CDR3 contains 13 residues. CDR3 sequence: CASSIGLAEKLFF. The CDR3 nucleotides read TGTGCCAGTAGTATAGGTCTTGCGGAAAAACTGTTTTTT.

Notes on this clonotype: Given a much more abundant clone one base away, this may be a read error. DNA of the CDR3: TGTGCCAGCAGTTTGGGGGCATATAATCAGCAGTTCTTC. Amino acid sequence: CASSLGAYNQQFF. J is TRBJ2-1 and V is TRBV28; D possibly corresponds to TRBD1 (6 bases). The CDR3 consists of 13 residues. The germline V and J ends were trimmed by 3 bases and 11 bases, with 14 bases remaining between them. Germline lookup yields CDR1 MDHEN and CDR2 SYDVKM.

This clonotype has just a few counts. The J gene is TRBJ2-5, the V gene TRBV7-9; TRBD1 aligns across 9 bases. V was pared by 5 bases and J by 1 base, with 8 bases of the junction left unmatched. CDR1 is SEHNR, CDR2 FQNEAQ, per germline (reference sequence). This CDR3 comprises 16 residues. The CDR3: CASSPLGQGPQETQYF. CDR3 DNA sequence: TGTGCCAGCAGCCCCCTCGGACAGGGGCCCCAAGAGACCCAGTACTTC.